These T cell receptor beta chains were read from a single sample in a study of T cell repertoires in cytomegalovirus infection. TCRdb re-derived calls from the reads in MiXCR, one entry per CDR3 protein. Here the sample spans hundreds of thousands of distinct CDR3 sequences, less than 40% being singletons. Sequenced input: PBMCs. These receptors came from a human donor in good health (CMV status not recorded). Some clones in this sample may be carry-over from other donors' samples. Both conserved end residues are part of each CDR3. Fields, in order: clone size, D gene, V gene, J gene, CDR3 DNA, CDR3 protein. D genes are given only for firm matches. The size entry is marked missing in some rows and otherwise reads once, few, many or a size class.

-	TRBD1	TRBV5-3	TRBJ1-1	TGTGCCAGCAGCTCCGACAAGGGACACAGGGGGACTGAAGCTTTCTTT	CASSSDKGHRGTEAFF
-	TRBD2	TRBV12-3/TRBV12-4	TRBJ2-2	TGTGCCAGCAGCATGATGGGACTAGCGGGAGCAACCGGGGAGCTGTTTTTT	CASSMMGLAGATGELFF
-	-	TRBV7-9	TRBJ1-4	TGTGCCAGCAGCTCCGCGGATGGCTACCTTGTGTTTTTT	CASSSADGYLVFF
-	-	TRBV14	TRBJ2-2	TGTGCCAGCAGCCAAGACCGGTCTTACACCGGGGAGCTGTTTTTT	CASSQDRSYTGELFF
few	-	TRBV5-4	TRBJ1-4	TGTGCCAGCAGCCCGGAGGGGGGCGCAGGCGAAAAACTGTTTTTT	CASSPEGGAGEKLFF
-	TRBD2	TRBV5-1	TRBJ2-4	TGCGCCAGCAGCTGGGACCGGGGGGGAGGCGGTAAAGCCAAAAACATTCAGTACTTC	CASSWDRGGGGKAKNIQYF
-	-	TRBV7-9	TRBJ1-1	TGTGCCAGCAGCACCGCAGATGCTGGCACTGAAGCTTTCTTT	CASSTADAGTEAFF
-	TRBD2	TRBV28	TRBJ2-1	TGTGCCAGCCGCCAAGCACCGGCGGCTAGCGGGAGTGTGGATGAGCAGTTCTTC	CASRQAPAASGSVDEQFF
few	-	TRBV7-2	TRBJ2-3	TGTGCCAGCAGGTCCACCGGGACAATATCAGATACGCAGTATTTT	CASRSTGTISDTQYF
-	-	TRBV6-2/TRBV6-3	TRBJ2-7	TGTGCCAGCAGTTACGTTCTGCCAAACGAGCAGTACTTC	CASSYVLPNEQYF
-	-	TRBV7-9	TRBJ2-7	TGTGCCAGCAGCCCGATCGGGGGATCGTACGAGCAGTACTTC	CASSPIGGSYEQYF
few	-	TRBV19	TRBJ1-1	TGTGCCAGTAGTTCTAAGGGATACGGCACTGAAGCTTTCTTT	CASSSKGYGTEAFF
few	-	TRBV7-7	TRBJ1-3	TGTGCTAGCAGCCCAGGGCCCGCCGTAGGAAACACCATATATTTT	CASSPGPAVGNTIYF
many	-	TRBV6-1	TRBJ1-2	TGTGCCAGCAGTGACGGGCAGGCGATTTATGGCTACACCTTC	CASSDGQAIYGYTF
-	-	TRBV12-3/TRBV12-4	TRBJ2-7	TGTGCCAGCAGTTTTCAGACCCTCGGCGAGCAGTACTTC	CASSFQTLGEQYF
many	TRBD1	TRBV4-2	TRBJ2-7	TGTGCCAGCAGCAGATGGTCAGGGGGTACCTACGAGCAGTACTTC	CASSRWSGGTYEQYF
many	TRBD1	TRBV6-5	TRBJ1-6	TGTGCCAGCAGTTATGGGGCAGGGGGGGTCTATAATTCACCCCTCCACTTT	CASSYGAGGVYNSPLHF
-	TRBD1	TRBV28	TRBJ1-4	TGTGCCAGTAGAACAGGGGGCGCTTCGGCAACTAATGAAAAACTGTTTTTT	CASRTGGASATNEKLFF
-	-	TRBV3-1	TRBJ1-2	TGTGCCAGCAGTCCGGACATAAACTATGGCTACACCTTC	CASSPDINYGYTF
-	-	TRBV29-1	TRBJ2-1	TGCAGCGTCGAGCGGGCCATCAATGAGCAGTTCTTC	CSVERAINEQFF
-	-	TRBV28	TRBJ2-2	TGTGCCAGCAAAGGCAGGGAAAACACCGGGGAGCTGTTTTTT	CASKGRENTGELFF
few	-	TRBV6-2/TRBV6-3	TRBJ2-3	TGTGCCAGCAGTTACCTGGCTACGACAGATACGCAGTATTTT	CASSYLATTDTQYF
-	-	TRBV6-2/TRBV6-3	TRBJ2-5	TGTGCCAGCCGATCGAGGGGGGGCCAAGAGACCCAGTACTTC	CASRSRGGQETQYF
-	-	TRBV12-3/TRBV12-4	TRBJ1-2	TGTGCCAGCACCCCCCGCAGCGCGTATGGCTACACCTTC	CASTPRSAYGYTF
-	TRBD2	TRBV5-5	TRBJ2-3	TGTGCCAGCAGCTTGGCCTTTTTCTCGGGGGGGCCCACAGATACGCAGTATTTT	CASSLAFFSGGPTDTQYF
few	TRBD2	TRBV7-2	TRBJ2-3	TGTGCCAGCAGCTCTCGACTAGCGGGAAGGGATACGCAGTATTTT	CASSSRLAGRDTQYF
few	TRBD1	TRBV6-2/TRBV6-3	TRBJ1-1	TGTGCCAGCAGAATGACAGGGGTCACTGAAGCTTTCTTT	CASRMTGVTEAFF
many	TRBD1	TRBV7-2	TRBJ2-7	TGTGCCAGCAGCGCCCGGGACAGCTCCTACGAGCAGTACTTC	CASSARDSSYEQYF
few	-	TRBV30	TRBJ1-1	TGTGCCTGGATCCCAAGGAGGACGAACACTGAAGCTTTCTTT	CAWIPRRTNTEAFF
-	-	TRBV11-2	TRBJ2-3	TGTGCCAGCAGCTTGGTCGGGGGAGCCCATAGCACAGATACGCAGTATTTT	CASSLVGGAHSTDTQYF
-	-	TRBV12-3/TRBV12-4	TRBJ2-3	TGTGCCAGCACCTCTGTTGGGGGATGGGACACAGATACGCAGTATTTT	CASTSVGGWDTDTQYF